One and the same sample provided the 5 T cell receptor beta chains below, sequenced in a study of blood T cell repertoires in COVID-19. Sequenced by immunoSEQ multiplex PCR; TCRdb stores in-frame clones only, minus some. The sample lists 89,000 or so clones, around 85% occurring once. The sample taken for sequencing was peripheral blood. These receptors were collected from a human donor in a cohort sampled during active COVID-19.

The chain joins TRBV20-1 to TRBJ1-2; D is unresolved. This CDR3 comprises 11 residues. From germline, CDR1 is DFQATT and CDR2 SNEGSKA (reference sequence). Deletions cut 3 bases from V and 2 bases from J, with 4 bases between. The CDR3 DNA follows: TGCAGTGCTAGGCAGAACTATGGCTACACCTTC. This gives the protein CSARQNYGYTF.

This sequence joins TRBV10-2 and TRBJ2-3; D is unresolved. The CDR3 contains 19 residues. Trimming took off 2 bases at V and 0 bases at J, with 21 bases between the two ends. Germline assignment: CDR1 WSHSY and CDR2 SAAADI. CDR3 loop: CASSEPLTTPETSTDTQYF. CDR3 nucleotides: TGCGCCAGCAGTGAGCCTCTAACCACCCCCGAGACTAGCACAGATACGCAGTATTTT.

The chain recombines TRBV3-1 (or the pseudogene TRBV3-2) with TRBJ2-3; D is undetermined. The CDR3 is 14 amino acids. The germline V and J ends were trimmed by 0 bases and 2 bases, with 6 bases remaining between them. Germline V CDR1 and CDR2: LGHDT, YNNKEL (reference sequence). The CDR3 reads CASSQEKHTDTQYF. The CDR3 nucleotides read TGTGCCAGCAGCCAAGAGAAGCACACAGATACGCAGTATTTT.

This rearrangement joins TRBV9 to TRBJ2-3; no definite D call. The CDR3 totals 14 residues. Germline V gene lookup returns CDR1 SGDLS and CDR2 YYNGEE. The V and J ends lost 1 base and 0 bases respectively, with 6 bases between them. The chain's CDR3 is CASSVSESTDTQYF. CDR3 sequence (DNA): TGTGCCAGCAGCGTATCTGAGAGCACAGATACGCAGTATTTT.

The rearrangement links TRBV7-2 to TRBJ1-3; 8 nucleotides line up with TRBD1. V was pared by 0 bases and J by 0 bases, with 4 bases of the junction left unmatched. This CDR3 has 17 residues. CDR1 is SGHTA, CDR2 FQGNSA, per germline. As DNA, the CDR3 is TGTGCCAGCAGCTTAGCGTCGACAGGGGTCTCTGGAAACACCATATATTTT. Its protein is CASSLASTGVSGNTIYF.